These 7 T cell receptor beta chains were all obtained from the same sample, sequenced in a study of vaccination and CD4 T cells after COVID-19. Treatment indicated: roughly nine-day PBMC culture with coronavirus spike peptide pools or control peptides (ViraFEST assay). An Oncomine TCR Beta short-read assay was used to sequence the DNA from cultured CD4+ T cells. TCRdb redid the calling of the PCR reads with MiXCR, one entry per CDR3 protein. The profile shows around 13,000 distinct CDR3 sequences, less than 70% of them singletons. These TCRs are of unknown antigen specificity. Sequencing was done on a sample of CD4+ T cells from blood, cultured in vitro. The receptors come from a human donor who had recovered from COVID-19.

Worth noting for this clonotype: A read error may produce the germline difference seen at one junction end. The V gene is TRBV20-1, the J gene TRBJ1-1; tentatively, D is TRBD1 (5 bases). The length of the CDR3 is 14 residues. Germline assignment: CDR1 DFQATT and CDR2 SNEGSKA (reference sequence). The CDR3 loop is CSASPGSATAEAFF. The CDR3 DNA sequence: TGTAGTGCCTCCCCAGGGTCGGCAACCGCTGAAGCTTTCTTT.

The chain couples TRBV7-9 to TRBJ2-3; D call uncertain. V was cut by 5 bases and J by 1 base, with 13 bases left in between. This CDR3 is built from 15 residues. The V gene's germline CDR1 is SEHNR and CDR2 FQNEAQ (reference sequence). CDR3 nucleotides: TGTGCCAGCAGCCCTCCACCGGATGGCACAGATACGCAGTATTTT. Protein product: CASSPPPDGTDTQYF.

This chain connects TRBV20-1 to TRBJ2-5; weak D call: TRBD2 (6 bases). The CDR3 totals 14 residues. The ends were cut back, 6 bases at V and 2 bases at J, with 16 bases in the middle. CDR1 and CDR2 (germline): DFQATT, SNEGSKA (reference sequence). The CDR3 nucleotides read TGCAGTGCCCCCGGCGGGGCGTTACAAGAGACCCAGTACTTC. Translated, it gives CSAPGGALQETQYF.

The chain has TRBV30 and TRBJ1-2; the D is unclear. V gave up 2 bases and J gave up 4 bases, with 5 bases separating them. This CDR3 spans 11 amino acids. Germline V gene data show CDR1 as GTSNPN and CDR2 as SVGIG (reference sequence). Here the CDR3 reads CAWSHRYGYTF. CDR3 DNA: TGTGCCTGGAGTCACCGCTATGGCTACACCTTC. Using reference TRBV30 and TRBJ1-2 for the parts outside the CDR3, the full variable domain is SQTIHQWPATLVQPVGSPLSLECTVEGTSNPNLYWYRQAAGRGLQLLFYSVGIGQISSEVPQNLSASRPQDRQFILSSKKLLLSDSGFYLCAWSHRYGYTFGSGTRLTVV.

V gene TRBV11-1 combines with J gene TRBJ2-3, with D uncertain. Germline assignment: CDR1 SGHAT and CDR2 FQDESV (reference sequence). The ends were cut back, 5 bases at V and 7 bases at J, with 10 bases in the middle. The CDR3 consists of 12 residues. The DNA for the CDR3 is TGTGCCAGCAGCACCTCCCACTATACGCAGTATTTT. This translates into CASSTSHYTQYF.

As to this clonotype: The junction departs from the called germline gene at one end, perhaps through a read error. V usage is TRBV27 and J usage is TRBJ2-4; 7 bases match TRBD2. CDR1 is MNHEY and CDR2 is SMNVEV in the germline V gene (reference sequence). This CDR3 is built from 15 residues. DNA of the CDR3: TGTGCCAGTAGTTTATGGGTAGCGGGTAGGGCCATTCAGTACTTC. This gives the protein CASSLWVAGRAIQYF.

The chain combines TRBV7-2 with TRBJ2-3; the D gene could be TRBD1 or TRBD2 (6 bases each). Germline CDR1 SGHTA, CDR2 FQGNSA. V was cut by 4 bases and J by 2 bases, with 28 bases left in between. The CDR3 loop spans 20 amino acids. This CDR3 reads CASSCSCVSGAPRDTDTQYF. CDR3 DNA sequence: TGTGCCAGCAGCTGTTCGTGTGTGTCGGGGGCGCCCAGAGACACAGATACGCAGTATTTT.